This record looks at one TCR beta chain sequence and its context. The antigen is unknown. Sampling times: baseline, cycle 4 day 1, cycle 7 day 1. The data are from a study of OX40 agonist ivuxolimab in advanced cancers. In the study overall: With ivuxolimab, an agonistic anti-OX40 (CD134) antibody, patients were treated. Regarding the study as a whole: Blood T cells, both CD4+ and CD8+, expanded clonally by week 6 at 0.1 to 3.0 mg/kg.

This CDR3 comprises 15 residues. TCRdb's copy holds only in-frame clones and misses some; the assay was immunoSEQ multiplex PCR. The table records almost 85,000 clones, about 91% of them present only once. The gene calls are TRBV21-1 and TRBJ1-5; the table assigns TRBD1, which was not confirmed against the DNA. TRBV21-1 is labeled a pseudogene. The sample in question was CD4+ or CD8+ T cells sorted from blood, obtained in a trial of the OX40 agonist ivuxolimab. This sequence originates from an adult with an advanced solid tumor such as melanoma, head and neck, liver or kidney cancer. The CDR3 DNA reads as TGTGCCAGCCTACCATGGGACAGGGGCAATCAGCCCCAGCATTTT. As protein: CASLPWDRGNQPQHF.